This T cell receptor beta chain was found in a study of siplizumab effects on memory and regulatory T cells. This clone occurred a few times. What it binds is unknown. Sequencing used immunoSEQ multiplex PCR; TCRdb keeps in-frame clones, though not all of them. The sample carries 80,000 to 130,000 clones, approximately 91% recorded once. CDR3 size: 15 residues. The J segment lost 7 bases and the V segment lost 0 bases, leaving 8 bases of the junction unmatched. Germline CDR1 and CDR2: KGHSH and LQKENI. Study-level points and caveats: Proliferating Tregs in siplizumab cultures were never verified as suppressive. Roughly 80-96% of proliferating CD4+ or CD8+ clones lacked a naive or memory phenotype that could be assigned.

The sample consisted of CD4+ T cells sorted from blood. This receptor was obtained from a human donor in good health. Some clones in this sample may be carry-over from other donors' samples. The rearrangement links TRBV18 to TRBJ2-5, with TRBD1 identical over 7 bases. As DNA, the CDR3 is TGTGCCAGCTCACCACCGGAGACAGGGATAAGGACCCAGTACTTC. This gives the protein CASSPPETGIRTQYF.